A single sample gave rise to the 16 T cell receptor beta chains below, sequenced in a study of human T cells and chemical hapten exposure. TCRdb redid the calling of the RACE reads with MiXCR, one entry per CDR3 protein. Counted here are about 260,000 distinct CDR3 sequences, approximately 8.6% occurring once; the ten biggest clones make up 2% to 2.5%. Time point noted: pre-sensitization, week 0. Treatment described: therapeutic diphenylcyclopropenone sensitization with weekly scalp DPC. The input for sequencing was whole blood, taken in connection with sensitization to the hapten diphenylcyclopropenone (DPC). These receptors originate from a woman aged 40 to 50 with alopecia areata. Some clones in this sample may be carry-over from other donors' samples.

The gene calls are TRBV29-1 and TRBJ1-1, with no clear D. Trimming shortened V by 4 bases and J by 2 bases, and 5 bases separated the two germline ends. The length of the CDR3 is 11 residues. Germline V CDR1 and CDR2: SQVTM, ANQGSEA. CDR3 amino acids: CSVVVNTEAFF. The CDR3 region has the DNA TGCAGCGTTGTGGTAAACACTGAAGCTTTCTTT.

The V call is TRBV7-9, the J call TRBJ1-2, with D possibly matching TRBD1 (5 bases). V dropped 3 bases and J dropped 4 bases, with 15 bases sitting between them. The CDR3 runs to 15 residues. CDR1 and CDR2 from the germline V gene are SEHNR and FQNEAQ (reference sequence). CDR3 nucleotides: TGTGCCAGCAGCTTCTACGGGGGAGAAAGCTATGGCTACACCTTC. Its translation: CASSFYGGESYGYTF.

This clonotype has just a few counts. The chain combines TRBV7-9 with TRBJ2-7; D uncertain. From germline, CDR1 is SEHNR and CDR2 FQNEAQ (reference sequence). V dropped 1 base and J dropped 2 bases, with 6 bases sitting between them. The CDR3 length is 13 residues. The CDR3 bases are TGTGCCAGCAGCTTAGGCCATACCTACGAGCAGTACTTC. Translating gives CASSLGHTYEQYF.

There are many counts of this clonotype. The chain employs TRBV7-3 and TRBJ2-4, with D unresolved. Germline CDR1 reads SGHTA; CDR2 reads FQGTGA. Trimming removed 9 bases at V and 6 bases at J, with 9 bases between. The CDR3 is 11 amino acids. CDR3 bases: TGTGCCAGTTTAACCCGAAACATTCAGTACTTC. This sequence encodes CASLTRNIQYF.

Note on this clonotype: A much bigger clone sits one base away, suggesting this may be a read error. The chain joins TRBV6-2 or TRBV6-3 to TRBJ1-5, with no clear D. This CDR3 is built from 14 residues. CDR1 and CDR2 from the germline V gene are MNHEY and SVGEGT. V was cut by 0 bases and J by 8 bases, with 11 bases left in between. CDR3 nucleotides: TGTGCCAGCAGTTACTCGATGGGGTTTAAGCCCCAGCATTTT. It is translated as CASSYSMGFKPQHF.

The CDR3 spells CASSSVTGDYGYTF. CDR3 coding DNA: TGTGCCAGCAGCTCCGTGACAGGGGACTATGGCTACACCTTC. The chain links TRBV7-9 to TRBJ1-2, with 8 bases lining up with TRBD1. This CDR3 is built from 14 residues. The V gene's germline CDR1 is SEHNR and CDR2 FQNEAQ (reference sequence). V lost 4 bases to trimming and J lost 3 bases; unmatched junction nucleotides: 4.

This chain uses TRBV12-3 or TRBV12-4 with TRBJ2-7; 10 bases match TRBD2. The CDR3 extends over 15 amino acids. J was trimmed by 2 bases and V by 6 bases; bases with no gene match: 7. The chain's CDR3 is CASRPSGRVTYEQYF. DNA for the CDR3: TGTGCCAGCAGACCCAGCGGGAGGGTAACCTACGAGCAGTACTTC.

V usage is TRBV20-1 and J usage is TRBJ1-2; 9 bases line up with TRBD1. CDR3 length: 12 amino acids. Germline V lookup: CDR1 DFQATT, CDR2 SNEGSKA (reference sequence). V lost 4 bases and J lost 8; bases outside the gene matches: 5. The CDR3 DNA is TGCAGTGCTAAACAGGGGGCAGGAGGCTACACCTTC. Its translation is CSAKQGAGGYTF.

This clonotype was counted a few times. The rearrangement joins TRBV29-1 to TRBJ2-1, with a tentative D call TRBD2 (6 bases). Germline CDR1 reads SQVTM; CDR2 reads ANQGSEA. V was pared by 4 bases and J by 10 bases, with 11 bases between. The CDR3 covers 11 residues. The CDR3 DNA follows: TGCAGCGTTGTTTCGGGAGTCGAGCAGTTCTTC. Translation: CSVVSGVEQFF.

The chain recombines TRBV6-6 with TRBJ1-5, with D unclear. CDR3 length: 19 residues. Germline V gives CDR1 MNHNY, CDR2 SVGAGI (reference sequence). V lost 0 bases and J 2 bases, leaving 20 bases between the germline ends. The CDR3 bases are TGTGCCAGCAGTTACTCGAGGGTTTACCGGGAATTGGGCAATCAGCCCCAGCATTTT. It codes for CASSYSRVYRELGNQPQHF.

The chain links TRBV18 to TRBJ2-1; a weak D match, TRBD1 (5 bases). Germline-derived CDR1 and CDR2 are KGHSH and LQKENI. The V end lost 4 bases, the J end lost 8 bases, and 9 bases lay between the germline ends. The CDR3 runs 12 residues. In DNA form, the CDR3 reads TGTGCCAGCTCACGGGGCGTGGATGAGCAGTTCTTC. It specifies CASSRGVDEQFF.

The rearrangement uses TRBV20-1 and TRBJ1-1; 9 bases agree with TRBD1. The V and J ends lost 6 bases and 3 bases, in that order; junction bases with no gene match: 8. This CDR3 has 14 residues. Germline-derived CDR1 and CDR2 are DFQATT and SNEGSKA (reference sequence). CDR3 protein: CSAQGQGIYTEAFF. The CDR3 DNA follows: TGCAGTGCCCAGGGACAGGGTATTTACACTGAAGCTTTCTTT.

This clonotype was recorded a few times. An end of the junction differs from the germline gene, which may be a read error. CDR3 in DNA: TGTGCCAGCAGTTTAGCGACCGGGACAGGATTT. Translation gives CASSLATGTGF. This chain links TRBV12-3 or TRBV12-4 with TRBJ2-3, with 8 bases aligning to TRBD1. This CDR3 has 11 amino acids.

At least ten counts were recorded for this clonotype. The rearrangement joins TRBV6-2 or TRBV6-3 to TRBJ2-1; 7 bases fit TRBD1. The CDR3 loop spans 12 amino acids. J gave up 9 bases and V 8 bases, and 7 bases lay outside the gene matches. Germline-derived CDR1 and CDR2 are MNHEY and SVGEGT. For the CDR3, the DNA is TGTGCCAGCCGGAAGGGGGCAGGTGAGCAGTTCTTC. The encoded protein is CASRKGAGEQFF.

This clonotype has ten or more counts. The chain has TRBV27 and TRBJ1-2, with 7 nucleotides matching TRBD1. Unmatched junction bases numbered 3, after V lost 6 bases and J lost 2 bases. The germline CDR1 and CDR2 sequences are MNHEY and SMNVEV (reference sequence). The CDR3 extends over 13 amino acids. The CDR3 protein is CASSLQGNYGYTF. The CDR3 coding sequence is TGTGCCAGCAGCCTACAGGGGAACTATGGCTACACCTTC.

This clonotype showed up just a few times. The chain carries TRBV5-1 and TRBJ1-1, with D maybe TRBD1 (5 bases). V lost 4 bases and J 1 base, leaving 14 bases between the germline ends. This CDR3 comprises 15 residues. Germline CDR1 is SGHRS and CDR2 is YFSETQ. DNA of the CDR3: TGCGCCAGCAGCCTGGACGACAGAAAGAACACTGAAGCTTTCTTT. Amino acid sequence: CASSLDDRKNTEAFF.